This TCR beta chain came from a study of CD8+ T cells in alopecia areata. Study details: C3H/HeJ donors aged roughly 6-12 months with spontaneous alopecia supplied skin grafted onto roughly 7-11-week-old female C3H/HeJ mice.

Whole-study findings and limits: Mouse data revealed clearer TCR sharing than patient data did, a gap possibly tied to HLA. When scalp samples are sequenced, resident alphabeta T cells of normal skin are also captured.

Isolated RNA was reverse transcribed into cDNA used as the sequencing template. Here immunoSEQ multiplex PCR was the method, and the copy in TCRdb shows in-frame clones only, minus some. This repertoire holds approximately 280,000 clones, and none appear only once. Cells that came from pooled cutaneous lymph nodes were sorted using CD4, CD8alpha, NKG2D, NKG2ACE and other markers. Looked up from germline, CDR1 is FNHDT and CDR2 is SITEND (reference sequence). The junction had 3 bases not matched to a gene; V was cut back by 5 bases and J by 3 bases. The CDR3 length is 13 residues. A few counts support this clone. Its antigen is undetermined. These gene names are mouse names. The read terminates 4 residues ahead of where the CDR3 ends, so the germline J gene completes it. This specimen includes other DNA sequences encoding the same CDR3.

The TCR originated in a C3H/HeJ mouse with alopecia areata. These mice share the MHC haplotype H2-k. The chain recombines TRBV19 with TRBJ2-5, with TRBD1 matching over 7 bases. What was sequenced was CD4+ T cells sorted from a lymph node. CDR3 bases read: TGTGCCAGCAGAGGGACAGATCAAGAC. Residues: CASRGTDQD. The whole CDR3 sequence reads CASRGTDQDTQYF.